Presented here are 5 T cell receptor beta chains from one specimen sequenced in a study of blood T cell repertoires in COVID-19. Only in-frame clones appear in the TCRdb table, and some are missing; sequencing was by immunoSEQ multiplex PCR. The sample includes 310,000 or so clones, around 84% of them seen just once. The specimen sequenced was peripheral blood. These TCRs come from a man aged 70 or older with acute or convalescent COVID-19.

In its sample, this clone was seen many times. The chain has TRBV28 and TRBJ1-3, with 9 positions matching TRBD1. There are 17 residues in the CDR3. Germline V gives CDR1 MDHEN, CDR2 SYDVKM. Unmatched junction bases numbered 12, after V lost 6 bases and J lost 3 bases. The CDR3 region has the DNA TGTGCCAGCAGATATAGTAACAGGGGGCATGATGGAAACACCATATATTTT. As protein: CASRYSNRGHDGNTIYF.

The chain is built from TRBV19 and TRBJ2-5; D gene uncertain. The CDR3 is 13 amino acids. CDR1 and CDR2 from the germline V gene are LNHDA and SQIVND (reference sequence). V dropped 1 base and J dropped 5 bases, with 8 bases sitting between them. The CDR3 DNA is TGTGCCAGTAGTATAGGTCGAGAGGAGACCCAGTACTTC. It specifies CASSIGREETQYF.

CDR3 bases: TGCGCCAGCAGGTGGGGACAGGTAGGAGATACGCAGTATTTT. Protein product: CASRWGQVGDTQYF. V is TRBV10-2 and J is TRBJ2-3; 8 nucleotides align to TRBD1. The CDR3 totals 14 residues. From germline, CDR1 is WSHSY and CDR2 SAAADI. V trimming: 6 bases; J trimming: 5 bases; junction bases outside the gene matches: 7.

CDR3 in amino acids: CASSFRAGKSYEQYF. In nucleotides, the CDR3 is TGTGCCAGCAGTTTCAGGGCAGGGAAGAGCTACGAGCAGTACTTC. This rearrangement joins TRBV27 to TRBJ2-7; D may be TRBD1 (5 bases). This CDR3 region has 15 residues. Germline CDR1 reads MNHEY; CDR2 reads SMNVEV (reference sequence). V was shortened by 3 bases and J by 3 bases, with 15 bases between the two germline ends.

The chain joins TRBV4-2 to TRBJ2-1, with 10 positions matching TRBD2. J lost 5 bases, V lost 5 bases, and 6 bases had no gene match. This CDR3 is 15 amino acids long. Germline V gene sequence: CDR1 LGHNA, CDR2 YNFKEQ. The CDR3 protein is CASSNHGLADNEQFF. Here the CDR3 DNA reads TGTGCCAGCAGCAACCACGGACTAGCGGACAATGAGCAGTTCTTC.